A selection of T cell receptor beta chains follows, all from one sample in a study of beta chain features in type 1 diabetes. Sequencing was performed with immunoSEQ multiplex PCR; in TCRdb, only in-frame clones are kept and a portion is missing. The sample records more than 550,000 clones, about 14% being singletons. What was sequenced was naive CD4+ T cells from blood. The source is a man between 18 and 29 years old with type 1 diabetes. Both conserved end residues are part of each CDR3. D genes are given only for firm matches. Rows give clone size only sometimes, using once, few, many, or a class for an expanded clone.

>.|.|TRBV7-9|TRBJ1-1
CASSPLPPLEAFF
TGTGCCAGCAGCCCCCTCCCCCCCCTTGAAGCTTTCTTT
>few|.|TRBV5-1|TRBJ2-7
CASSLQGINEQYF
TGCGCCAGCAGCTTGCAGGGTATTAACGAGCAGTACTTC
>.|.|TRBV19|TRBJ2-6
CASSIYHVSGANVLTF
TGTGCCAGTAGTATCTATCACGTCTCTGGGGCCAACGTCCTGACTTTC
>few|.|TRBV28|TRBJ1-1
CASSRVTGFNTEAFF
TGTGCCAGCAGCAGAGTCACAGGGTTTAACACTGAAGCTTTCTTT
>few|.|TRBV28|TRBJ1-2
CASSLVVVGRDGYTF
TGTGCCAGCAGTTTAGTTGTGGTGGGCAGAGATGGCTACACCTTC
>.|.|TRBV7-3|TRBJ2-1
CASSLTFQVLNEQFF
TGTGCCAGCAGCTTAACGTTTCAGGTTCTCAATGAGCAGTTCTTC
>.|TRBD2|TRBV30|TRBJ2-2
CAWKLAVNTGELFF
TGTGCCTGGAAACTAGCGGTGAACACCGGGGAGCTGTTTTTT
>.|.|TRBV4-3|TRBJ2-3
CASSQGGEDTQYF
TGCGCCAGCAGCCAAGGGGGGGAGGATACGCAGTATTTT
>.|TRBD2|TRBV7-2|TRBJ2-3
CASSSSAAGGRDTQYF
TGTGCCAGCAGCTCTTCAGCGGCGGGGGGACGGGATACGCAGTATTTT
>.|.|TRBV11-1|TRBJ2-5
CASSLASRTGTQYF
TGTGCCAGCAGCTTAGCCTCCCGTACTGGGACCCAGTACTTC
>.|TRBD1|TRBV5-1|TRBJ2-2
CASSSFQQGPGELFF
TGCGCCAGCAGCTCCTTCCAACAGGGGCCCGGGGAGCTGTTTTTT
>few|TRBD2|TRBV6-1|TRBJ2-1
CASSEAPGVAGSSEQFF
TGTGCCAGCAGTGAAGCCCCTGGGGTAGCGGGGAGTAGTGAGCAGTTCTTC
>few|.|TRBV6-1|TRBJ2-7
CASSEWASNSYEQYF
TGTGCCAGCAGTGAATGGGCTAGTAACTCCTACGAGCAGTACTTC
>few|.|TRBV9|TRBJ2-1
CASSGTTRYEQFF
TGTGCCAGCAGCGGGACCACCCGTTATGAGCAGTTCTTC
>few|TRBD1|TRBV9|TRBJ1-3
CASSATPRQGSGNTIYF
TGTGCCAGCAGCGCTACCCCCAGACAGGGCTCTGGAAACACCATATATTTT
>once|.|TRBV9|TRBJ2-5
CASSVDGAGKETQYF
TGTGCCAGCAGCGTAGACGGGGCAGGAAAAGAGACCCAGTACTTC
>few|TRBD1|TRBV5-1|TRBJ2-4
CASSFRQGEGNIQYF
TGCGCCAGCAGCTTTCGACAGGGGGAGGGAAACATTCAGTACTTC
>few|.|TRBV10-3|TRBJ1-2
CASSPGGLISNYGYTF
TGTGCCAGCAGCCCTGGGGGGCTGATCTCCAACTATGGCTACACCTTC
>few|.|TRBV5-7|TRBJ2-5
CASSLATFLEETQYF
TGTGCCAGCAGCTTGGCCACGTTTTTAGAAGAGACCCAGTACTTC
>.|.|TRBV9|TRBJ2-4
CASSQGGLGNIQYF
TGTGCCAGCAGCCAAGGCGGACTGGGAAACATTCAGTACTTC
>.|.|TRBV4-2|TRBJ2-1
CASSQDARIGNEQFF
TGTGCCAGCAGCCAAGATGCTAGAATCGGCAATGAGCAGTTCTTC
>few|TRBD2|TRBV30|TRBJ2-3
CAWSPHTGTRADTQYF
TGTGCCTGGAGTCCTCATACCGGGACTAGGGCCGATACGCAGTATTTT
>few|TRBD2|TRBV5-1|TRBJ2-3
CASSSRTSRTDTQYF
TGCGCCAGCAGCTCGCGGACTAGTCGAACAGATACGCAGTATTTT
>.|.|TRBV7-2|TRBJ1-2
CASSLARDYGYTF
TGTGCCAGCAGCCTCGCCAGGGACTATGGCTACACCTTC
>.|.|TRBV14|TRBJ2-2
CASSHLGRVTTGELFF
TGTGCCAGCAGCCATCTAGGGCGGGTAACCACCGGGGAGCTGTTTTTT
>.|.|TRBV6-5|TRBJ1-5
CASSPGSAPLEPQHF
TGTGCCAGCAGTCCTGGGAGTGCTCCTCTTGAGCCCCAGCATTTT
>few|.|TRBV5-4|TRBJ2-5
CASTSGETQYF
TGTGCCAGCACCTCGGGAGAGACCCAGTACTTC
>.|.|TRBV5-1|TRBJ2-5
CASMAGGVFGETQYF
TGCGCCAGCATGGCTGGTGGAGTGTTTGGAGAGACCCAGTACTTC
>.|.|TRBV7-9|TRBJ1-6
CASSLVAGSSPLHF
TGTGCCAGCAGCTTAGTGGCAGGCAGTTCACCCCTCCACTTT
>.|TRBD2|TRBV15|TRBJ2-1
CATRGTPGRRLADEQFF
TGTGCCACCAGGGGAACCCCCGGGAGGCGCCTAGCGGATGAGCAGTTCTTC